This T cell receptor beta chain was profiled in a study of sequential checkpoint blockade in melanoma. The overall study: Patients were randomized 1:1 to nivolumab-then-ipilimumab or ipilimumab-then-nivolumab first-line.

The treatment here: randomized to nivolumab then ipilimumab (arm A) or the reverse (arm B). PBMC sorting kept live CD3+CD8+ cells without CD19 or CD56. Profiled with immunoSEQ multiplex PCR; TCRdb holds only in-frame clones, not every one. The data contain more than 5,000 clones, around 53% of them singletons. The CDR3 extends over 12 amino acids. CDR1 is SQVTM and CDR2 is ANQGSEA in the germline V gene. V lost 6 bases, J lost 6 bases, and 3 bases stayed unmatched. This chain uses TRBV29-1 with TRBJ2-2, with 8 bases that match TRBD2. The sample was CD8+ T cells sorted from blood (inferred from file names), taken from a patient given nivolumab and ipilimumab in sequence. This clonotype was sampled from a human donor with melanoma. The CDR3 DNA reads TGCAGCGTAACGGGGGGGGCCGGGGAGCTGTTTTTT. Translating it yields CSVTGGAGELFF.